This TCR beta chain was profiled in a study of blood T cells in healthy people across ages. Study at large: Through template switching, about one barcoded beta molecule was captured per two T cells, as measured in model experiments.

Overall study findings and caveats: Observed TCR beta diversity showed a strong correlation with the percentage of naive T cells as measured by flow cytometry.

PCR was performed a second time for about 7 to 12 cycles using a sample-barcoded 5' primer and a J-beta primer mix. TCRdb re-called the 5' RACE reads through MiXCR, storing one row per CDR3 protein. The data show more than 800,000 distinct CDR3 sequences, less than 35% seen once. The length of the CDR3 is 18 residues. V was pared by 5 bases and J by 4 bases, with 25 bases between. Germline V gene lookup returns CDR1 SGHTA and CDR2 FQGNSA. PBMCs, at least 7 million per sample, were isolated. This clonotype was counted at least ten times. What it binds is unknown. Specimen: blood. The gene calls are TRBV7-2 and TRBJ2-3; possible D gene TRBD2, 6 bases. The sequence came from a woman aged 80 or over in good health. CDR3 in amino acids: CASSPQDRFGGFPDTQYF. DNA of the CDR3: TGTGCCAGCAGCCCCCAAGACCGTTTTGGGGGGTTCCCAGATACGCAGTATTTT.